Ten or more counts support the clone carrying this T cell receptor (beta chain). Its antigen is still unknown. CDR3 length equals 12 residues. V was shortened by 5 bases and J by 1 base, with 9 bases between the two germline ends. In germline, CDR1 is DFQATT, CDR2 SNEGSKA (reference sequence). This entry belongs to a study of T-cell reconstitution after alpha-beta-depleted transplantation in children. Regarding the study as a whole: After transplant, at about two months, alpha-beta T cells were reportedly derived from several hundred expanded graft clones. By one year post-transplant, T-cell counts and diversity largely arose from T cells that were newly produced.

Unique molecular identifiers featured in how the TCRbeta library was prepared. TCRdb processed the PCR reads anew with MiXCR; each CDR3 protein has one entry. The sample lists about 150,000 distinct CDR3 sequences, 8% to 10% seen once, with 15% to 20% in the top ten. Sequencing used PBMCs, mostly from graft donor cells, obtained 180 days after TCRalphabeta/CD19-depleted stem cell transplant. This rearrangement joins TRBV20-1 to TRBJ2-7; no firm D call. The TCR was taken from a female patient between 2 and 10 years old who had a stem cell transplant for congenital amegakaryocytic thrombocytopenia, so the T cells may come from the graft donor. The CDR3 DNA follows: TGCAGTGCTCCGGGCAGATCCTACGAGCAGTACTTC. Translation gives CSAPGRSYEQYF.